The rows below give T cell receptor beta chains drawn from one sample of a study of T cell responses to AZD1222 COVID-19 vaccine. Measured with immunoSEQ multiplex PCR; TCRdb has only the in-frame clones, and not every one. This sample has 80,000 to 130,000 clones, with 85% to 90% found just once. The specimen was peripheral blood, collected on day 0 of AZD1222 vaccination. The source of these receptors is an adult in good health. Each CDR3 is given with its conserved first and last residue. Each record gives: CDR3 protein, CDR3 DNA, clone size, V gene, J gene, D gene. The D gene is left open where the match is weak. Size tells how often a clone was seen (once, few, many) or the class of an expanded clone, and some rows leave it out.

CASTLTILTGELFF	TGTGCCAGTACCCTTACAATACTCACCGGGGAGCTGTTTTTT	NA	TRBV19	TRBJ2-2	NA
CASSLVGNTEAFF	TGTGCCAGCAGTTTAGTGGGGAACACTGAAGCTTTCTTT	NA	TRBV27	TRBJ1-1	NA
CASSPDGANVLTF	TGTGCCAGCTCACCAGATGGGGCCAACGTCCTGACTTTC	NA	TRBV18	TRBJ2-6	NA
CASSVDGQGGEKLFF	TGTGCCAGCAGCGTAGACGGGCAGGGCGGTGAAAAACTGTTTTTT	NA	TRBV9	TRBJ1-4	NA
CASSAGQGTWGEQFF	TGCGCCAGCAGCGCCGGACAGGGGACCTGGGGGGAGCAGTTCTTC	NA	TRBV10-1	TRBJ2-1	TRBD1
CASRLTGTAYGYTF	TGTGCCAGCAGGTTGACCGGGACGGCCTATGGCTACACCTTC	NA	TRBV27	TRBJ1-2	NA
CSAISGNPYEQYF	TGCAGCGCCATTAGCGGGAATCCCTACGAGCAGTACTTC	NA	TRBV29-1	TRBJ2-7	TRBD2
CASLQSGALTDTQYF	TGTGCCAGCCTTCAATCAGGGGCCTTAACAGATACGCAGTATTTT	NA	TRBV28	TRBJ2-3	NA
CASSQPGLAGVGDTQYF	TGCGCCAGCAGCCAACCGGGACTAGCGGGGGTGGGAGATACGCAGTATTTT	NA	TRBV4-1	TRBJ2-3	TRBD2
CASSFLTGESGNTIYF	TGTGCCAGCAGCTTCTTGACAGGGGAGTCTGGAAACACCATATATTTT	NA	TRBV5-5	TRBJ1-3	TRBD1
CASSFSGTYNEQFF	TGCGCCAGCAGCTTTAGCGGGACCTACAATGAGCAGTTCTTC	NA	TRBV5-1	TRBJ2-1	TRBD2
CATSDSGAGATEAFF	TGTGCCACCAGTGATTCGGGGGCAGGGGCCACTGAAGCTTTCTTT	NA	TRBV24-1	TRBJ1-1	NA
CASGSAGGLYEQYF	TGTGCCAGCGGGTCAGCGGGGGGTCTATACGAGCAGTACTTC	NA	TRBV6-5	TRBJ2-7	TRBD2
CASSYDGTNTEAFF	TGTGCCAGCAGTTACGACGGAACGAACACTGAAGCTTTCTTT	NA	TRBV6-5	TRBJ1-1	NA
CASKDSQYSNQPQHF	TGTGCCAGCAAGGACAGTCAGTATAGCAATCAGCCCCAGCATTTT	NA	TRBV2	TRBJ1-5	NA
CASSLRGTGGNTEAFF	TGCGCCAGCAGCTTAAGAGGGACAGGGGGGAACACTGAAGCTTTCTTT	NA	TRBV5-1	TRBJ1-1	TRBD1
CSGKGQGGTEAFF	TGCAGCGGTAAGGGACAGGGAGGGACTGAAGCTTTCTTT	NA	TRBV29-1	TRBJ1-1	TRBD1
CASSIWLGNSDTQYF	TGTGCCAGTAGTATTTGGCTAGGGAATTCAGATACGCAGTATTTT	NA	TRBV19	TRBJ2-3	NA
CASRADANSPLHF	TGTGCCAGCAGGGCAGACGCTAATTCACCCCTCCACTTT	NA	TRBV7-9	TRBJ1-6	NA
CASSPGGAWEKLFF	TGTGCCAGCAGCCCCGGCGGGGCTTGGGAAAAACTGTTTTTT	NA	TRBV7-9	TRBJ1-4	NA
CASSQPRLKASGQSDRDEQFF	TGCGCCAGCAGCCAACCGCGTCTTAAAGCTTCGGGACAGTCCGATCGGGATGAGCAGTTCTTC	many	TRBV4-1	TRBJ2-1	TRBD1
CASSPRGSGSTDTQYF	TGTGCCAGCAGCCCTAGAGGCTCGGGGTCCACAGATACGCAGTATTTT	NA	TRBV7-6	TRBJ2-3	NA
CASRTPAILSQHF	TGTGCCAGCAGGACGCCGGCGATTTTGTCCCAGCATTTT	few	TRBV28	TRBJ1-5	NA
CASSSGGATLETQYF	TGTGCCAGCTCTAGCGGGGGAGCGACTCTTGAGACCCAGTACTTC	NA	TRBV19	TRBJ2-5	TRBD2
CASSEMGPGEAFF	TGTGCCAGCAGTGAAATGGGACCGGGGGAAGCTTTCTTT	once	TRBV6-1	TRBJ1-1	NA
CAWNQGGGQPQHF	TGTGCCTGGAACCAGGGGGGAGGTCAGCCCCAGCATTTT	NA	TRBV30	TRBJ1-5	TRBD1
CASSWGTGVYNEQFF	TGTGCCAGCAGCTGGGGGACAGGGGTTTACAATGAGCAGTTCTTC	NA	TRBV11-3	TRBJ2-1	TRBD1
CAIQNRLYGYTF	TGTGCCATACAAAACCGCCTCTATGGCTACACCTTC	once	TRBV12-3/TRBV12-4	TRBJ1-2	NA
CASSFPQDGDSETQYF	TGTGCCAGCAGCTTTCCGCAGGACGGGGACTCTGAGACCCAGTACTTC	NA	TRBV7-9	TRBJ2-5	NA
CASSLGGGNTEAFF	TGTGCCAGCTCACTAGGGGGGGGGAACACTGAAGCTTTCTTT	NA	TRBV18	TRBJ1-1	NA
CAISERRGAETQYF	TGTGCCATCAGCGAAAGAAGGGGCGCCGAGACCCAGTACTTC	NA	TRBV10-3	TRBJ2-5	NA
CASSLAFLSGNTIYF	TGTGCCAGCAGCTTGGCTTTTCTCTCTGGAAACACCATATATTTT	NA	TRBV7-9	TRBJ1-3	NA
CASSPQTGTGYTF	TGTGCCAGCAGCCCCCAAACCGGGACCGGCTACACCTTC	NA	TRBV9	TRBJ1-2	NA
CASSLDLGGIGSTGELFF	TGTGCCAGCAGCTTAGATCTAGGGGGTATCGGCTCCACCGGGGAGCTGTTTTTT	NA	TRBV11-3	TRBJ2-2	NA
CASSPGTGANEKLFF	TGTGCCAGCAGCCCCGGGACAGGGGCGAATGAAAAACTGTTTTTT	NA	TRBV5-6	TRBJ1-4	TRBD1
CATSPQGFGPNQPQHF	TGTGCCACCAGCCCGCAGGGGTTCGGTCCCAATCAGCCCCAGCATTTT	few	TRBV15	TRBJ1-5	NA
CASSLLAGGGYTF	TGTGCCAGCAGTTTACTCGCAGGGGGCGGCTACACCTTC	NA	TRBV27	TRBJ1-2	TRBD1
CASSRTSGSENEQYF	TGTGCCAGTAGTAGGACTAGCGGGAGTGAGAACGAGCAGTACTTC	NA	TRBV19	TRBJ2-7	TRBD2
CASSLDGGLYEQYF	TGTGCCAGCAGCTTGGACGGGGGCCTCTACGAGCAGTACTTC	NA	TRBV7-9	TRBJ2-7	NA
CASNLRGAGINEQFF	TGTGCCAGCAACCTTAGAGGGGCGGGTATTAATGAGCAGTTCTTC	once	TRBV11-2	TRBJ2-1	NA
CASSPSAGTGEQYF	TGTGCCAGCTCACCATCGGCAGGGACGGGCGAGCAGTACTTC	NA	TRBV18	TRBJ2-7	NA